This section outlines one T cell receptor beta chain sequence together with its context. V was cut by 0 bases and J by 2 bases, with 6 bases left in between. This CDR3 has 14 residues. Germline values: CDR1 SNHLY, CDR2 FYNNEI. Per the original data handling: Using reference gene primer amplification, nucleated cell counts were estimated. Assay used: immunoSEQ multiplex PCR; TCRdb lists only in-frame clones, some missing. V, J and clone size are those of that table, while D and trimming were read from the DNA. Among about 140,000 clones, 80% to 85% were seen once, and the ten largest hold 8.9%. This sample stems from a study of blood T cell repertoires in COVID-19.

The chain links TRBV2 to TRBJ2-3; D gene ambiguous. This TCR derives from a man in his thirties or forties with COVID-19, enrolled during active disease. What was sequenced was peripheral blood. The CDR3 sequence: CASSEASLTDTQYF. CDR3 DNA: TGTGCCAGCAGTGAAGCTTCTCTCACAGATACGCAGTATTTT.